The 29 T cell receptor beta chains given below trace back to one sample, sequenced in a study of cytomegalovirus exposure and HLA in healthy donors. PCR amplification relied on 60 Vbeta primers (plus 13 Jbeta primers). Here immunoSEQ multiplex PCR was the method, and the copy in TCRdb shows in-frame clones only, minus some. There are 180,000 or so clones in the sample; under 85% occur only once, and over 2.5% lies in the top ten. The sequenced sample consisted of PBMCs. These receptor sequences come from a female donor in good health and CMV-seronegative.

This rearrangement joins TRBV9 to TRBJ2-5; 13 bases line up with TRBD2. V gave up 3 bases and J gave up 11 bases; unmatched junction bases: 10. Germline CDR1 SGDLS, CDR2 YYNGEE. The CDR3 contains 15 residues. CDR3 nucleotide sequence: TGTGCCAGCAGCGGCGGGACTAGCGGGGTCAGGGAGCAGTACTTC. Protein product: CASSGGTSGVREQYF.

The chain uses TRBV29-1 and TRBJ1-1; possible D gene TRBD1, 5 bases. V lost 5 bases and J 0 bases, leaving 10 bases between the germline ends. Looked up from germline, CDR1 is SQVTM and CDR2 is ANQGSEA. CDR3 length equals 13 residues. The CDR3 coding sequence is TGCAGCGTTAAACAGGTTTTGAACACTGAAGCTTTCTTT. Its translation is CSVKQVLNTEAFF.

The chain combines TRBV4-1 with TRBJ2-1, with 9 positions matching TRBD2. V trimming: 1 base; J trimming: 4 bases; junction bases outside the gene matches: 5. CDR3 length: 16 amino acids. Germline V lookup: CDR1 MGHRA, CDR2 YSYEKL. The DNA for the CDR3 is TGCGCCAGCAGCCAAGCCCCGGGACTAGCTTACAATGAGCAGTTCTTC. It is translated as CASSQAPGLAYNEQFF.

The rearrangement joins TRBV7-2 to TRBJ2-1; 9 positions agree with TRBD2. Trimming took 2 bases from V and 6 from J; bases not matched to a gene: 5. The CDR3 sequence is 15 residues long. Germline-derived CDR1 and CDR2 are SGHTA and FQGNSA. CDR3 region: CASSLHSGLANEQFF. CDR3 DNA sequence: TGTGCCAGCAGCTTACACTCGGGACTAGCCAATGAGCAGTTCTTC.

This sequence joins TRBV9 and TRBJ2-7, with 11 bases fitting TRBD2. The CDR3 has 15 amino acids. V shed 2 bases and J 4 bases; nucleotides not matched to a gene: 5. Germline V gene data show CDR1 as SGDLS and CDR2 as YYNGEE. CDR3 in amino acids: CASSVGSGRGYEQYF. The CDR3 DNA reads TGTGCCAGCAGCGTTGGTAGCGGGAGGGGGTACGAGCAGTACTTC.

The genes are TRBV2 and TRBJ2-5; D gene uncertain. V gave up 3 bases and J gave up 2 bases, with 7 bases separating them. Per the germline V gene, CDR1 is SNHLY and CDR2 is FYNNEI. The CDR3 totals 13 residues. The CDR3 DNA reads TGTGCCAGCAGTGAGACATTTCAAGAGACCCAGTACTTC. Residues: CASSETFQETQYF.

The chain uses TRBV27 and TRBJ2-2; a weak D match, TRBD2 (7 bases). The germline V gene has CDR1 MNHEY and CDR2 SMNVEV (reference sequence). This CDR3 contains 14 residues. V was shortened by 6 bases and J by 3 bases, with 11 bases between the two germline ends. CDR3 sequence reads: CASRRGPYTGELFF. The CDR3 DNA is TGTGCCAGCAGGCGGGGGCCGTACACCGGGGAGCTGTTTTTT.

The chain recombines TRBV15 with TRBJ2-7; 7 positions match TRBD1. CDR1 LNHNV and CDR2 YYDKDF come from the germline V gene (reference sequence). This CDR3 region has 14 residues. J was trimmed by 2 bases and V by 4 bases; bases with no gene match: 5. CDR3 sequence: CATSTIGQAYEQYF. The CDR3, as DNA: TGTGCCACCAGCACGATAGGACAGGCCTACGAGCAGTACTTC.

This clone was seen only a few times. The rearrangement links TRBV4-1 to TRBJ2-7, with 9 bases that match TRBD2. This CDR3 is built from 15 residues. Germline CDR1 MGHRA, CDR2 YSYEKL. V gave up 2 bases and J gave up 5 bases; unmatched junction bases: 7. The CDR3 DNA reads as TGCGCCAGCAGCCAACCGGGACTAGCAAGTCACGAGCAGTACTTC. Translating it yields CASSQPGLASHEQYF.

As DNA, the CDR3 is TGTGCCAGCAGTCCACGACTTAGCTCTGGGGCCAACGTCCTGACTTTC. This translates into CASSPRLSSGANVLTF. V usage is TRBV5-5 and J usage is TRBJ2-6, with D unclear. Trimming took 5 bases from V and 0 from J, leaving 12 bases between them. This CDR3 contains 16 residues. Germline CDR1 SGHKS, CDR2 YYEKEE (reference sequence).

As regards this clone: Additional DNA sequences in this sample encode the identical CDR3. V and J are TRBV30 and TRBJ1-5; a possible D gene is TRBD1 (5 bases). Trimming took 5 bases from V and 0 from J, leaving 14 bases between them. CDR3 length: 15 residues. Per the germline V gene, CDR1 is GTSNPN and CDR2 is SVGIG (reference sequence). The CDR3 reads CAWDQGYYSNQPQHF. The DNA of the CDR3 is TGTGCCTGGGATCAGGGATATTATAGCAATCAGCCCCAGCATTTT.

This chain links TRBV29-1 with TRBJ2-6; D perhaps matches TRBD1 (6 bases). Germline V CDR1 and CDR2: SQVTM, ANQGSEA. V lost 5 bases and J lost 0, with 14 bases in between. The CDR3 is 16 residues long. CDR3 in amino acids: CSVRTVSRSGANVLTF. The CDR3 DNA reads TGCAGCGTTCGGACAGTATCTCGCTCTGGGGCCAACGTCCTGACTTTC.

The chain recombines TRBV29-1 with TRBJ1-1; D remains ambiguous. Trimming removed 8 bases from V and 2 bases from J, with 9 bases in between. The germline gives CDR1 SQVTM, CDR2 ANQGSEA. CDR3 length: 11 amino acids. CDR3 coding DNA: TGCAGCTCCTCCGTTAACACTGAAGCTTTCTTT. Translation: CSSSVNTEAFF.

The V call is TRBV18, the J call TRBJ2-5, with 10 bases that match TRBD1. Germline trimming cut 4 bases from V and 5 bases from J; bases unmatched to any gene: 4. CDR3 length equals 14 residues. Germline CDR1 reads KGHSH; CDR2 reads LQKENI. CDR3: CASSRQGAGETQYF. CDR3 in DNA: TGTGCCAGCTCACGACAGGGGGCGGGGGAGACCCAGTACTTC.

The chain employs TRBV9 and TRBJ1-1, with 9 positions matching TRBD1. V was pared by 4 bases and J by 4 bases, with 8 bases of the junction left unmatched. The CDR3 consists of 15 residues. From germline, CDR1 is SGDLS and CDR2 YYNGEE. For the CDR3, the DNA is TGTGCCAGCAGCACCCCGACAGGGGGGACCACTGAAGCTTTCTTT. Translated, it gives CASSTPTGGTTEAFF.

The CDR3 protein is CAWSNKGGAGEKLFF. In nucleotides, the CDR3 is TGTGCCTGGAGCAACAAGGGGGGGGCAGGAGAAAAACTGTTTTTT. The rearrangement uses TRBV30 and TRBJ1-4; D might be TRBD1 (6 bases). The germline V and J ends were trimmed by 3 bases and 8 bases, with 19 bases remaining between them. The length of the CDR3 is 15 residues. Germline V gene data show CDR1 as GTSNPN and CDR2 as SVGIG (reference sequence).

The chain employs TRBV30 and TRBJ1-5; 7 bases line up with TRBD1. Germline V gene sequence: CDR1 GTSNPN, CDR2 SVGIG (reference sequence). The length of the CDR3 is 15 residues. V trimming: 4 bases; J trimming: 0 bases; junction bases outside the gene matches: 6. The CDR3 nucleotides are TGTGCCTGGACCCCACAGGGGTATAGCAATCAGCCCCAGCATTTT. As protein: CAWTPQGYSNQPQHF.

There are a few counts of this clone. CDR3 nucleotide sequence: TGCGCCAGCACGTCCCGCCTGCGGGCCTCTTTCCACGAGCAGTACTTC. Encoded protein: CASTSRLRASFHEQYF. V and J are TRBV10-1 and TRBJ2-7; tentatively, D is TRBD2 (5 bases). CDR1 and CDR2 (germline): WNHNN, SYGVQD (reference sequence). Trimming pared 7 bases from V and 5 bases from J, leaving 24 bases between. The length of the CDR3 is 16 residues.

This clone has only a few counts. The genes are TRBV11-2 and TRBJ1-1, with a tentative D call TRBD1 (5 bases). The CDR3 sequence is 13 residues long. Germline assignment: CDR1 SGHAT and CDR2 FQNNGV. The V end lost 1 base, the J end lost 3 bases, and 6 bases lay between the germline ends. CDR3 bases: TGTGCCAGCAGCTTAGGGGACTACACTGAAGCTTTCTTT. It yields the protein CASSLGDYTEAFF.

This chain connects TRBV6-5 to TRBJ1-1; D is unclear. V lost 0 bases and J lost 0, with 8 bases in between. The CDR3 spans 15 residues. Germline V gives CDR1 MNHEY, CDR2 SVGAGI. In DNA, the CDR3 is TGTGCCAGCAGTTACTCCTACTCCATGAACACTGAAGCTTTCTTT. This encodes CASSYSYSMNTEAFF.

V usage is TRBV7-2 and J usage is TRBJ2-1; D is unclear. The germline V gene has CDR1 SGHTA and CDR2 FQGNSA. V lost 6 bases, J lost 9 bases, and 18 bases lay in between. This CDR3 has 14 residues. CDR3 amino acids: CASRHLDWRTEQFF. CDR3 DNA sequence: TGTGCCAGCAGACATCTTGACTGGCGCACTGAGCAGTTCTTC. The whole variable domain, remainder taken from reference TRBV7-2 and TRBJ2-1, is GAGVSQSPSNKVTEKGKDVELRCDPISGHTALYWYRQSLGQGLEFLIYFQGNSAPDKSGLPSDRFSAERTGGSVSTLTIQRTQQEDSAVYLCASRHLDWRTEQFFGPGTRLTVL.

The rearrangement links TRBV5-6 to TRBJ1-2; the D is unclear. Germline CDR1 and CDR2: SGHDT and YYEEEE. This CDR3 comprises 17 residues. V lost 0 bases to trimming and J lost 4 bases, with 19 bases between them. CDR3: CASSLGVGSKAPYGYTF. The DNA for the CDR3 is TGTGCCAGCAGCTTGGGCGTGGGCAGTAAGGCCCCCTATGGCTACACCTTC. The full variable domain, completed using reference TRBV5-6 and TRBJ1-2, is DAGVTQSPTHLIKTRGQQVTLRCSPKSGHDTVSWYQQALGQGPQFIFQYYEEEERQRGNFPDRFSGHQFPNYSSELNVNALLLGDSALYLCASSLGVGSKAPYGYTFGSGTRLTVV.

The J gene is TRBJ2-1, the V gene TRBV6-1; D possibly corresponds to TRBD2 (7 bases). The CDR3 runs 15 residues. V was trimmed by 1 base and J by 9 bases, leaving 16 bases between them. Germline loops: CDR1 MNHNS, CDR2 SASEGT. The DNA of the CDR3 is TGTGCCAGCAGTGAAGAGGGGGGGGCGCAATTTGAGCAGTTCTTC. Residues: CASSEEGGAQFEQFF.

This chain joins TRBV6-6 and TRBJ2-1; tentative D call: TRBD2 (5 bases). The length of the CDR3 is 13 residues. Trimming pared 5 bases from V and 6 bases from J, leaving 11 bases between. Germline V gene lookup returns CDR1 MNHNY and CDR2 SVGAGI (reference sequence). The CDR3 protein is CASSSEGPNEQFF. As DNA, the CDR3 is TGTGCCAGCAGTAGCGAGGGCCCCAATGAGCAGTTCTTC.

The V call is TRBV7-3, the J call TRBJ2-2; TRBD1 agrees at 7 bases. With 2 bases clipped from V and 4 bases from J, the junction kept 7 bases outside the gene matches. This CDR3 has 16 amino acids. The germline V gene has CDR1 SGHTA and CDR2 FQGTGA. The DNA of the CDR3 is TGTGCCAGCAGCTTATCTGGGGACAGCCGCACCGGGGAGCTGTTTTTT. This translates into CASSLSGDSRTGELFF.

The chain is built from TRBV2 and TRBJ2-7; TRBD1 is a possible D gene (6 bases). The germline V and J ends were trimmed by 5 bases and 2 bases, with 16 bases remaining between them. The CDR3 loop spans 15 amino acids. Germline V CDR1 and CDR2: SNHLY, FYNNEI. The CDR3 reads CASSQEEQGPYEQYF. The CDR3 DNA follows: TGTGCCAGCAGTCAAGAGGAACAGGGCCCCTACGAGCAGTACTTC.

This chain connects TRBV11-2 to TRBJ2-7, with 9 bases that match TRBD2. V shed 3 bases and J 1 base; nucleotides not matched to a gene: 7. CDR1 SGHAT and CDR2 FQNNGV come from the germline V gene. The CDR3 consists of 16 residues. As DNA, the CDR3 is TGTGCCAGCAGCTTGTGGTTAGCGGGGGCGTCCTACGAGCAGTACTTC. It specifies CASSLWLAGASYEQYF.

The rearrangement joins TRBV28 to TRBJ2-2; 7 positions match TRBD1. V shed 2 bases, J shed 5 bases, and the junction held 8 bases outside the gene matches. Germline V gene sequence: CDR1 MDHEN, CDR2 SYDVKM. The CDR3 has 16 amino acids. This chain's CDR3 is CASSLPDRVRTGELFF. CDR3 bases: TGTGCCAGCAGTTTACCCGACAGGGTAAGAACCGGGGAGCTGTTTTTT.

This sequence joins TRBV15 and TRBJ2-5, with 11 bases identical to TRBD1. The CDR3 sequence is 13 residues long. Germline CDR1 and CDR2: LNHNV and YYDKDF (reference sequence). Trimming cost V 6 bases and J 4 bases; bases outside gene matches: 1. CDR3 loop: CATRGQGVETQYF. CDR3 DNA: TGTGCCACCAGGGGACAGGGGGTAGAGACCCAGTACTTC.